Presented here are 29 T cell receptor beta chains from one specimen sequenced in a study of cytomegalovirus exposure and HLA in healthy donors. The PCR used 60 Vbeta and 13 Jbeta primers. Measured with immunoSEQ multiplex PCR; TCRdb has only the in-frame clones, and not every one. This table has roughly 170,000 clones, around 80% appearing once. The specimen was PBMCs. These TCRs come from a young woman in good health and CMV-seropositive.

The chain employs TRBV28 and TRBJ2-6, with 8 bases aligning to TRBD1. V dropped 10 bases and J dropped 4; count of bases not matched to a gene: 9. CDR3 length: 15 residues. The germline V gene has CDR1 MDHEN and CDR2 SYDVKM. In DNA form, the CDR3 reads TGTGCCACTGCCAGGGGGCGCGTCGGGGCCAACGTCCTGACTTTC. It codes for CATARGRVGANVLTF.

The V and J genes are TRBV29-1 and TRBJ2-1; a possible D gene is TRBD1 (6 bases). Germline loops: CDR1 SQVTM, CDR2 ANQGSEA. Trimming took 3 bases from V and 13 from J, leaving 16 bases between them. This CDR3 spans 12 amino acids. The CDR3 nucleotides are TGCAGCGTTGAGACAGGCAATAGGGAACAGTTCTTC. Amino acids: CSVETGNREQFF.

This chain links TRBV27 with TRBJ2-1, with TRBD2 matching 11 bases. V shed 5 bases and J 4 bases; nucleotides not matched to a gene: 4. The germline V gene has CDR1 MNHEY and CDR2 SMNVEV (reference sequence). The CDR3 has 15 amino acids. CDR3 nucleotide sequence: TGTGCCAGCAGTATCGGGACTAGCGGATACAATGAGCAGTTCTTC. Encoded protein: CASSIGTSGYNEQFF.

This chain links TRBV5-1 with TRBJ2-1; TRBD2 aligns across 7 bases. Germline CDR1 reads SGHRS; CDR2 reads YFSETQ. CDR3 length equals 14 residues. Trimming removed 4 bases from V and 6 bases from J; junction bases left unmatched: 7. The CDR3 DNA reads as TGCGCCAGCAGCGGGGGACTACCCACCAATGAGCAGTTCTTC. Translation: CASSGGLPTNEQFF.

This clone was detected a few times. The rearrangement links TRBV18 to TRBJ2-1; 12 nucleotides match TRBD2. Per the germline V gene, CDR1 is KGHSH and CDR2 is LQKENI. The J segment lost 0 bases and the V segment lost 2 bases, leaving 8 bases of the junction unmatched. The CDR3 is 19 amino acids. This chain's CDR3 is CASSPRLAGVSSSYNEQFF. The CDR3 coding sequence is TGTGCCAGCTCACCAAGACTAGCGGGAGTTTCTAGCTCCTACAATGAGCAGTTCTTC.

The chain recombines TRBV7-6 with TRBJ2-3; a possible D gene is TRBD2 (6 bases). V was trimmed by 4 bases and J by 0 bases, leaving 17 bases between them. The CDR3 totals 17 residues. Per the germline V gene, CDR1 is SGHVS and CDR2 is FNYEAQ. This chain's CDR3 is CASSSLSGGESTDTQYF. DNA for the CDR3: TGTGCCAGCAGCTCGCTGTCCGGCGGGGAAAGCACAGATACGCAGTATTTT.

The chain combines TRBV6-4 with TRBJ1-1; 7 bases are shared with TRBD1. The CDR3 extends over 14 amino acids. V shed 6 bases, J shed 5 bases, and the junction held 9 bases outside the gene matches. Germline CDR1 reads MRHNA; CDR2 reads SNTAGT. CDR3: CASRRDRAGTEAFF. The CDR3 coding sequence is TGTGCCAGCAGAAGAGACAGGGCCGGGACTGAAGCTTTCTTT.

J is TRBJ2-3 and V is TRBV6-5; maybe TRBD2 (6 bases). The CDR3 loop spans 14 amino acids. Per the germline V gene, CDR1 is MNHEY and CDR2 is SVGAGI. With 4 bases removed from V and 4 bases from J, the gap between germline ends came to 12 bases. The CDR3 DNA reads TGTGCCAGCAGTTCCCTAGCGCAGTCAGATACGCAGTATTTT. This gives the protein CASSSLAQSDTQYF.

J is TRBJ2-7 and V is TRBV11-2, with 11 positions matching TRBD2. The V gene end was trimmed by 6 bases and the J gene end by 3 bases; junction bases not matched to a gene: 13. CDR1 SGHAT and CDR2 FQNNGV come from the germline V gene. The CDR3 totals 17 residues. CDR3 loop: CASSSTSGAGGFYEQYF. The DNA of the CDR3 is TGTGCCAGCAGTTCGACTAGCGGGGCAGGGGGGTTCTACGAGCAGTACTTC.

V gene TRBV2 combines with J gene TRBJ1-6; D gene uncertain. Trimming removed 4 bases at V and 8 bases at J, with 12 bases between. The CDR3 spans 14 residues. From germline, CDR1 is SNHLY and CDR2 FYNNEI. Written as DNA, the CDR3 is TGTGCCAGCAGTGTTGAACAGAGACATTCACCCCTCCACTTT. This gives the protein CASSVEQRHSPLHF.

This clone was observed a few times. The rearrangement links TRBV4-1 to TRBJ1-2; D is ambiguous. Germline V lookup: CDR1 MGHRA, CDR2 YSYEKL. V dropped 0 bases and J dropped 1 base, with 6 bases sitting between them. The CDR3 totals 14 residues. This chain's CDR3 is CASSQEDNNYGYTF. The CDR3 bases are TGCGCCAGCAGCCAAGAAGACAATAACTATGGCTACACCTTC.

The chain joins TRBV28 to TRBJ1-3; tentative D call: TRBD1 (5 bases). With 2 bases removed from V and 0 bases from J, the gap between germline ends came to 8 bases. The V gene's germline CDR1 is MDHEN and CDR2 SYDVKM. The CDR3 consists of 15 residues. This CDR3 reads CASSLPQVSGNTIYF. DNA for the CDR3: TGTGCCAGCAGTTTACCACAGGTCTCTGGAAACACCATATATTTT.

This rearrangement joins TRBV9 to TRBJ2-5; tentative D call: TRBD1 (6 bases). V lost 3 bases and J lost 3, with 15 bases in between. CDR1 SGDLS and CDR2 YYNGEE come from the germline V gene. The CDR3 sequence is 15 residues long. The CDR3 coding sequence is TGTGCCAGCAGCGCTGCCGACAGGCGAGAAGAGACCCAGTACTTC. It yields the protein CASSAADRREETQYF.

J is TRBJ1-2 and V is TRBV7-8, with no clear D. Germline CDR1 reads SGHVS; CDR2 reads FQNEAQ. This CDR3 spans 14 amino acids. V gave up 1 base and J gave up 0 bases, with 6 bases separating them. The CDR3 region is CASSLDRANYGYTF. For the CDR3, the DNA is TGTGCCAGCAGCTTAGATCGGGCTAACTATGGCTACACCTTC.

A few counts support this clone. This rearrangement joins TRBV2 to TRBJ2-7, with TRBD1 as a possible D gene (5 bases). Germline assignment: CDR1 SNHLY and CDR2 FYNNEI. Deletions cut 1 base from V and 1 base from J, with 14 bases between. The CDR3 loop spans 16 amino acids. The CDR3: CASSEETGTISYEQYF. The CDR3 nucleotides read TGTGCCAGCAGTGAAGAAACAGGAACCATATCCTACGAGCAGTACTTC.

This chain joins TRBV13 and TRBJ2-2; TRBD2 matches 10 bases. CDR1 and CDR2 from the germline V gene are PRHDT and FYEKMQ (reference sequence). J lost 1 base, V lost 2 bases, and 4 bases had no gene match. The CDR3 consists of 17 residues. CDR3 nucleotides: TGTGCCAGCAGCTTATCACGACTAGCGGGGAACACCGGGGAGCTGTTTTTT. This encodes CASSLSRLAGNTGELFF.

V gene TRBV30 combines with J gene TRBJ1-4; 9 nucleotides agree with TRBD1. V was pared by 0 bases and J by 5 bases, with 4 bases of the junction left unmatched. The CDR3 covers 15 residues. The V gene's germline CDR1 is GTSNPN and CDR2 SVGIG (reference sequence). Here the CDR3 reads CAWSVPTGGNEKLFF. CDR3 DNA sequence: TGTGCCTGGAGTGTTCCGACAGGGGGGAATGAAAAACTGTTTTTT.

The V gene is TRBV27, the J gene TRBJ2-3; TRBD2 agrees at 16 bases. CDR1 MNHEY and CDR2 SMNVEV come from the germline V gene (reference sequence). This CDR3 spans 15 amino acids. J was trimmed by 14 bases and V by 9 bases; bases with no gene match: 14. The CDR3 reads CASDSGLAGGRPGYF. The CDR3 nucleotides are TGTGCCAGTGACTCGGGACTAGCGGGAGGGCGACCTGGGTATTTT.

The V gene is TRBV7-9, the J gene TRBJ1-2; the match to TRBD1 covers 7 bases. The J segment lost 4 bases and the V segment lost 8 bases, leaving 7 bases of the junction unmatched. Looked up from germline, CDR1 is SEHNR and CDR2 is FQNEAQ (reference sequence). CDR3 size: 13 residues. The CDR3 region has the DNA TGTGCCAGCCTTAATACAGGGGCCTATGGCTACACCTTC. The encoded protein is CASLNTGAYGYTF.

The J gene is TRBJ1-1, the V gene TRBV25-1; the match to TRBD1 covers 9 bases. V gave up 2 bases and J gave up 5 bases; unmatched junction bases: 15. The length of the CDR3 is 18 residues. Germline values: CDR1 MGHDK, CDR2 SYGVNS. The DNA of the CDR3 is TGTGCCAGCAGTGAAGGTGGTAGAGAGGGGACAGGGAATACTGAAGCTTTCTTT. This encodes CASSEGGREGTGNTEAFF.

This chain links TRBV6-5 with TRBJ2-7; TRBD2 matches at 8 bases. The germline V gene encodes CDR1 MNHEY and CDR2 SVGAGI. The CDR3 length is 12 residues. Written as DNA, the CDR3 is TGTGTCGCCGGGGGGGCAGGGAACGAGCAGTACTTC. This encodes CVAGGAGNEQYF.

The chain couples TRBV19 to TRBJ2-7; D may be TRBD1 (6 bases). V was shortened by 7 bases and J by 5 bases, with 18 bases between the two germline ends. Per germline, CDR1 LNHDA and CDR2 SQIVND (reference sequence). CDR3 length: 14 residues. The DNA of the CDR3 is TGTGCCAGTAAACCTCAGAGGGGGTTGGACGAGCAGTACTTC. Translated, it gives CASKPQRGLDEQYF.

The CDR3 coding sequence is TGTGCCAGCAGCACCCGACAGGGAGATGCCCAAGAGACCCAGTACTTC. Translated: CASSTRQGDAQETQYF. The chain recombines TRBV9 with TRBJ2-5; 7 positions match TRBD1. CDR1 is SGDLS and CDR2 is YYNGEE in the germline V gene. The CDR3 totals 16 residues. V dropped 4 bases and J dropped 1; count of bases not matched to a gene: 10.

The chain couples TRBV11-2 to TRBJ1-2, with D unclear. This CDR3 comprises 15 residues. Germline V gene data show CDR1 as SGHAT and CDR2 as FQNNGV. Trimming removed 1 base at V and 1 base at J, with 10 bases between. CDR3 in amino acids: CASSLASLRNYGYTF. The CDR3 DNA follows: TGTGCCAGCAGCTTAGCTTCCCTTCGTAACTATGGCTACACCTTC.

The genes are TRBV7-2 and TRBJ2-5; D unresolved. The CDR3 totals 15 residues. Germline CDR1 and CDR2: SGHTA and FQGNSA. V gave up 5 bases and J gave up 5 bases, with 18 bases separating them. CDR3 DNA: TGTGCCAGCAGCCGAGGAGCTATAACTGGGGAGACCCAGTACTTC. Protein product: CASSRGAITGETQYF.

J is TRBJ1-1 and V is TRBV11-3; the match to TRBD1 covers 8 bases. Per the germline V gene, CDR1 is SGHNT and CDR2 is YENEEA. CDR3 length equals 17 residues. The trim removed 1 base at V and 1 base at J, leaving 8 bases unmatched. The CDR3: CASSLGQGTSPNTEAFF. DNA for the CDR3: TGTGCCAGCAGCTTAGGACAGGGGACTTCGCCGAACACTGAAGCTTTCTTT.

The chain has TRBV30 and TRBJ2-2; 8 nucleotides match TRBD1. From germline, CDR1 is GTSNPN and CDR2 SVGIG (reference sequence). With V trimmed by 0 bases and J by 6 bases, 6 bases remained unmatched. The CDR3 totals 15 residues. CDR3 DNA: TGTGCCTGGAGTGTATTCGCCAGGGGGCCCGGGGAGCTGTTTTTT. This translates into CAWSVFARGPGELFF.

This rearrangement joins TRBV2 to TRBJ2-1; D is unresolved. The CDR3 length is 15 residues. V lost 7 bases, J lost 2 bases, and 15 bases lay in between. The germline gives CDR1 SNHLY, CDR2 FYNNEI. The CDR3 sequence: CASTSPRPTYNEQFF. The CDR3 nucleotides are TGTGCCAGCACTTCTCCCAGGCCCACCTACAATGAGCAGTTCTTC.

The rearrangement uses TRBV11-2 and TRBJ2-7, with 7 nucleotides matching TRBD2. Germline values: CDR1 SGHAT, CDR2 FQNNGV. The CDR3 is 14 residues long. V was pared by 5 bases and J by 0 bases, with 4 bases of the junction left unmatched. CDR3 DNA sequence: TGTGCCAGCAGCCCGGGACTAAGCTCCTACGAGCAGTACTTC. Translated, it gives CASSPGLSSYEQYF.